Described below is a single T cell receptor (beta chain) sequence and its context. The RNA input was roughly 0.45 to 1 ug, and it was reverse transcribed with random hexamers. Multiplex PCR with immunoSEQ amplified the TCR beta CDR3 across 54 Vbeta and 13 Jbeta. TCRdb re-derived calls from the immunoSEQ multiplex PCR reads in MiXCR, one entry per CDR3 protein. The repertoire holds 160,000 or so distinct CDR3 sequences, with 94% as singletons. These data are taken from a study of CD8 T cells in Susac syndrome. The clonotype originates from a human donor with multiple sclerosis. The sequenced material came from CD4+ T cells from PBMCs.

The CDR3 DNA sequence: TGTGCCAGCAGCCTAAGCGGAGGGAGCTCCTACAATGAGCAGTTCTTC. Its protein product is CASSLSGGSSYNEQFF. The chain has TRBV7-9 and TRBJ2-1; maybe TRBD2 (6 bases). Trimming removed 5 bases at V and 0 bases at J, with 14 bases between. The CDR3 length is 16 residues. Per germline, CDR1 SEHNR and CDR2 FQNEAQ (reference sequence). The full variable domain, in which reference TRBV7-9 and TRBJ2-1 provide the parts outside the CDR3, is DTGVSQNPRHKITKRGQNVTFRCDPISEHNRLYWYRQTLGQGPEFLTYFQNEAQLEKSRLLSDRFSAERPKGSFSTLEIQRTEQGDSAMYLCASSLSGGSSYNEQFFGPGTRLTVL.